The 24 T cell receptor beta chains presented below share a single source sample, sequenced in a study of identical twins. TCRdb independently ran MiXCR on the 5' RACE reads; one entry per CDR3 protein. The sample consists of 460,000 or so distinct CDR3 sequences, 12% to 15% of them appearing once. This same sample was also part of a study on yellow fever vaccine responses in identical twins.

The sequencing input was CD4+ T cells sorted from blood. The source of these receptors is a woman between 18 and 30 years old in good health.

The table lists this clonotype with a few counts. The rearrangement joins TRBV29-1 to TRBJ2-4; 7 nucleotides agree with TRBD2. There are 14 residues in the CDR3. V trimming: 5 bases; J trimming: 3 bases; junction bases outside the gene matches: 7. The V gene's germline CDR1 is SQVTM and CDR2 ANQGSEA. The CDR3 protein is CSVPSGMGKNIQYF. The CDR3, as DNA: TGCAGCGTTCCCAGCGGGATGGGCAAAAACATTCAGTACTTC.

The rearrangement links TRBV2 to TRBJ2-3, with D possibly being TRBD1 or TRBD2 (5 bases each). The CDR3 is 16 amino acids. V lost 7 bases to trimming and J lost 0 bases, with 17 bases between them. Germline CDR1 SNHLY, CDR2 FYNNEI. In DNA form, the CDR3 reads TGTGCCAGCATTGCCCGGGACGGAGATAGCACAGATACGCAGTATTTT. This codes for CASIARDGDSTDTQYF.

V is TRBV11-2 and J is TRBJ2-1, with 16 nucleotides matching TRBD2. Germline CDR1 is SGHAT and CDR2 is FQNNGV. The CDR3 consists of 16 residues. Germline trimming cut 5 bases from V and 10 bases from J; bases unmatched to any gene: 8. The CDR3 is CASSLSGTSGRGEQFF. In DNA form, the CDR3 reads TGTGCCAGCAGCCTGTCCGGGACTAGCGGGAGGGGCGAGCAGTTCTTC. Based on the CDR3 plus reference TRBV11-2 and TRBJ2-1, the full variable domain is EAGVAQSPRYKIIEKRQSVAFWCNPISGHATLYWYQQILGQGPKLLIQFQNNGVVDDSQLPKDRFSAERLKGVDSTLKIQPAKLEDSAVYLCASSLSGTSGRGEQFFGPGTRLTVL.

A few counts support this clonotype. This rearrangement joins TRBV4-3 to TRBJ2-3, with 7 bases lining up with TRBD2. Unmatched junction bases numbered 20, after V lost 0 bases and J lost 5 bases. Germline V gene data show CDR1 as LGHNA and CDR2 as YSLEER. The CDR3 contains 20 residues. The CDR3 reads CASSQDAGKQGLVGQDTQYF. The CDR3 DNA sequence: TGCGCCAGCAGCCAAGATGCAGGGAAGCAAGGACTAGTGGGGCAAGATACGCAGTATTTT.

This clonotype has ten or more counts. The genes are TRBV29-1 and TRBJ1-2; 8 positions agree with TRBD1. V trimming: 5 bases; J trimming: 7 bases; junction bases outside the gene matches: 9. The CDR3 totals 13 residues. CDR1 and CDR2 (germline): SQVTM, ANQGSEA. The CDR3, as DNA: TGCAGCGTTCCCCCTCAGGGGGCAGGTGGCTACACCTTC. Encoded protein: CSVPPQGAGGYTF.

This clonotype was picked up many times. The chain combines TRBV24-1 with TRBJ2-3; 11 bases map to TRBD2. Germline V lookup: CDR1 KGHDR, CDR2 SFDVKD. The CDR3 sequence is 16 residues long. Germline trimming cut 4 bases from V and 2 bases from J; bases unmatched to any gene: 4. The CDR3 is CATSDPSGGFTDTQYF. The CDR3 DNA reads as TGTGCCACCAGTGACCCTAGCGGGGGGTTCACAGATACGCAGTATTTT.

This chain links TRBV4-1 with TRBJ2-2; D is undetermined. Germline loops: CDR1 MGHRA, CDR2 YSYEKL. V dropped 1 base and J dropped 7 bases, with 13 bases sitting between them. There are 15 residues in the CDR3. The CDR3 region is CASSQGTRLGGELFF. DNA for the CDR3: TGCGCCAGCAGCCAAGGGACCCGATTGGGCGGGGAGCTGTTTTTT.

This clonotype was found a few times. The gene calls are TRBV20-1 and TRBJ2-1; perhaps TRBD2 as D (5 bases). Trimming shortened V by 4 bases and J by 5 bases, and 12 bases separated the two germline ends. Germline CDR1 and CDR2: DFQATT and SNEGSKA (reference sequence). The CDR3 is 13 residues long. As DNA, the CDR3 is TGCAGTGCTATGAGCGGAAGGGACAATGAGCAGTTCTTC. The encoded protein is CSAMSGRDNEQFF.

V gene TRBV12-3 or TRBV12-4 combines with J gene TRBJ1-3; D possibly corresponds to TRBD1 (5 bases). CDR3 length: 13 amino acids. Trimming removed 6 bases at V and 0 bases at J, with 6 bases between. The CDR3 spells CASRTVSGNTIYF. The CDR3 DNA reads as TGTGCCAGCAGGACAGTCTCTGGAAACACCATATATTTT.

V and J are TRBV25-1 and TRBJ1-1; D gene ambiguous. This CDR3 comprises 15 residues. V lost 1 base to trimming and J lost 1 base, with 10 bases between them. Germline V gene sequence: CDR1 MGHDK, CDR2 SYGVNS. As DNA, the CDR3 is TGTGCCAGCAGTGAATTCGGCGTGGGGAACACTGAAGCTTTCTTT. Translation gives CASSEFGVGNTEAFF. Full variable domain (missing parts from reference TRBV25-1 and TRBJ1-1): EADIYQTPRYLVIGTGKKITLECSQTMGHDKMYWYQQDPGMELHLIHYSYGVNSTEKGDLSSESTVSRIRTEHFPLTLESARPSHTSQYLCASSEFGVGNTEAFFGQGTRLTVV.

V is TRBV12-3 or TRBV12-4 and J is TRBJ2-3; D is undetermined. V dropped 6 bases and J dropped 1 base, with 8 bases sitting between them. The CDR3 covers 13 residues. Here the CDR3 DNA reads TGTGCCAGCAGCATCGCCGGCACAGATACGCAGTATTTT. Protein: CASSIAGTDTQYF.

This clonotype was observed at least ten times. V gene TRBV29-1 combines with J gene TRBJ2-7; D is tentatively TRBD1 or TRBD2 (5 bases each). CDR1 SQVTM and CDR2 ANQGSEA come from the germline V gene. V was clipped by 6 bases and J by 4 bases, with 7 bases between them. The CDR3 consists of 10 residues. The CDR3 is CSVGEYEQYF. The CDR3 DNA reads as TGCAGCGTGGGGGAATACGAGCAGTACTTC.

In its sample, this clonotype was seen once. V and J are TRBV20-1 and TRBJ1-2; D may be TRBD1 (6 bases). CDR3 length equals 13 residues. V was clipped by 5 bases and J by 2 bases, with 12 bases between them. Germline V gene lookup returns CDR1 DFQATT and CDR2 SNEGSKA (reference sequence). CDR3 nucleotide sequence: TGCAGTGCTCATACCACAGGGAACTATGGCTACACCTTC. Its protein product is CSAHTTGNYGYTF.

In its sample, this clonotype was seen a few times. V gene TRBV18 combines with J gene TRBJ2-5; D call uncertain. The CDR3 is 14 residues long. CDR1 and CDR2 (germline): KGHSH, LQKENI. The germline V and J ends were trimmed by 0 bases and 1 base, with 6 bases remaining between them. The CDR3, as DNA: TGTGCCAGCTCACCACCGTCGGGCCAAGAGACCCAGTACTTC. It encodes CASSPPSGQETQYF.

The table lists this clonotype with many counts. This chain uses TRBV2 with TRBJ1-5; TRBD1 matches 7 bases. V lost 2 bases and J lost 6; bases outside the gene matches: 10. CDR3 size: 16 residues. The germline V gene encodes CDR1 SNHLY and CDR2 FYNNEI. For the CDR3, the DNA is TGTGCCAGCAGTGAAATGAGACAGGGTGGTAGTCAGCCCCAGCATTTT. Translation gives CASSEMRQGGSQPQHF.

This clonotype was counted between two and nine times. The chain has TRBV3-1 and TRBJ2-2; 13 nucleotides match TRBD2. The germline V gene has CDR1 LGHDT and CDR2 YNNKEL (reference sequence). This CDR3 has 16 residues. J gave up 4 bases and V 3 bases, and 2 bases lay outside the gene matches. The CDR3 region is CASSQRTSGSTGELFF. The CDR3 DNA follows: TGTGCCAGCAGCCAGCGGACTAGCGGGAGCACCGGGGAGCTGTTTTTT.

The J gene is TRBJ1-5, the V gene TRBV20-1; a possible D gene is TRBD1 (5 bases). V dropped 3 bases and J dropped 6 bases, with 12 bases sitting between them. Germline CDR1 DFQATT, CDR2 SNEGSKA (reference sequence). CDR3 size: 13 residues. The CDR3 sequence: CSARGTVGQPQHF. CDR3 DNA sequence: TGCAGTGCTAGGGGGACCGTTGGTCAGCCCCAGCATTTT.

The V call is TRBV20-1, the J call TRBJ2-7; no clear D gene. In germline, CDR1 is DFQATT, CDR2 SNEGSKA (reference sequence). This CDR3 comprises 13 residues. V shed 5 bases and J shed 3 bases, with 14 bases lying between them. CDR3 region: CSAPRDSRYEQYF. As DNA, the CDR3 is TGCAGTGCTCCTCGCGATAGTCGCTACGAGCAGTACTTC.

J is TRBJ1-1 and V is TRBV12-3 or TRBV12-4, with D hard to call. The CDR3 is 13 residues long. Trimming cost V 0 bases and J 10 bases, with 12 bases left between them. Here the CDR3 reads CASSLAGGNAAFF. CDR3 sequence (DNA): TGTGCCAGCAGTTTAGCGGGTGGAAACGCAGCTTTCTTT.

This clonotype appeared a few times. The chain employs TRBV9 and TRBJ2-2; TRBD2 is a possible D gene (5 bases). The V gene lost 3 bases and the J gene lost 2 bases, with 17 bases spanning the gap. Germline assignment: CDR1 SGDLS and CDR2 YYNGEE. CDR3 length: 17 amino acids. The CDR3 nucleotides read TGTGCCAGCAGCGCGGCGGGCGCCAGGTCCAACACCGGGGAGCTGTTTTTT. Translating gives CASSAAGARSNTGELFF.

This clonotype has just a few counts. The chain has TRBV7-2 and TRBJ2-5, with 15 bases aligning to TRBD2. This CDR3 spans 17 amino acids. Germline CDR1 reads SGHTA; CDR2 reads FQGNSA. V was pared by 4 bases and J by 5 bases, with 8 bases of the junction left unmatched. The CDR3 nucleotides read TGTGCCAGCAGCTCTTGGACTAGCGGGGGGGCAACTGAGACCCAGTACTTC. Translation gives CASSSWTSGGATETQYF.

This clonotype was found a few times. The rearrangement joins TRBV7-2 to TRBJ1-4; D gene uncertain. V shed 4 bases and J shed 1 base, with 10 bases lying between them. This CDR3 is 15 amino acids long. Germline V gene sequence: CDR1 SGHTA, CDR2 FQGNSA. The CDR3 sequence is CASSSDGGTNEKLFF. Written as DNA, the CDR3 is TGTGCCAGCAGCTCGGACGGTGGAACTAATGAAAAACTGTTTTTT.

The chain recombines TRBV3-1 with TRBJ1-5, with TRBD1 identical over 7 bases. V shed 5 bases and J 6 bases; nucleotides not matched to a gene: 7. Looked up from germline, CDR1 is LGHDT and CDR2 is YNNKEL (reference sequence). The CDR3 runs 14 residues. CDR3 region: CASSVGQMGQPQHF. The CDR3 coding sequence is TGTGCCAGCAGCGTGGGACAGATGGGTCAGCCCCAGCATTTT.

This clonotype appeared a few times. The chain is built from TRBV9 and TRBJ2-7, with D uncertain. Trimming shortened V by 0 bases and J by 5 bases, and 18 bases separated the two germline ends. Germline-derived CDR1 and CDR2 are SGDLS and YYNGEE. The CDR3 spans 16 residues. The DNA for the CDR3 is TGTGCCAGCAGCGTAGGTCGTTCCCCCTCCTGGGACGAGCAGTACTTC. It specifies CASSVGRSPSWDEQYF.